There are many counts of the clone carrying this T cell receptor beta chain. CDR3 size: 15 residues. The germline CDR1 and CDR2 sequences are MNHNS and SASEGT. V gave up 6 bases and J gave up 4 bases; unmatched junction bases: 6. Each donor was a healthy Caucasian. The record originates from a study of identical twins. One entry per CDR3 protein, called by TCRdb with MiXCR from the 5' RACE reads. Among about 150,000 distinct CDR3 sequences listed, around 3.4% were seen once. Sequences were obtained from memory T cells sorted from blood. The V and J genes are TRBV6-1 and TRBJ2-1, with 10 nucleotides matching TRBD2. This TCR came from a man aged 18 to 30 in good health. The DNA of the CDR3 is TGTGCCAGCAGACCGCCGGGACTAGCGTACAATGAGCAGTTCTTC. The encoded protein is CASRPPGLAYNEQFF.